The entry below gives a single T cell receptor (beta chain) sequence along with its context. The sample holds many counts of this clonotype. There is no known antigen for this receptor. The input lacks base qualities; no much larger clone sits a single base away. This record belongs to a study of T cells of healthy individuals (dated by TCRdb to about 2018). Library preparation employed 5' RACE. This sample was sequenced with an Illumina MiSeq. The public reads were reprocessed in TCRdb via fastp at Q25 and MiXCR, keeping in-frame beta chains. Duplicate CDR3 protein sequences are folded into a single record with the most common DNA and genes. For this sample there are nearly 100,000 distinct CDR3 sequences; roughly 18% appear just once. Around 6.4% of the sample comes from the top ten. The sequence was collected from a human donor in good health.

This receptor has the CDR3 CASSQGVRRQPRHYEQYF. The DNA reads TGTGCCAGCAGCCAAGGGGTACGCCGACAACCTAGGCACTACGAGCAGTACTTC. Recombination connected TRBV3-2 to TRBJ2-7. TRBV3-2 is labeled a pseudogene. From the cysteine through the phenylalanine, the CDR3 covers 18 amino acids. The DNA shown is the 54-base CDR3, in frame from base 1.